This T cell receptor (beta chain) derives from a study of CD8 T cells in ankylosing spondylitis. TCRdb passed the 5' RACE reads through MiXCR, listing each CDR3 protein once. Here the sample spans fewer than 500,000 distinct CDR3 sequences, 20% to 25% being singletons. CDR1 SQVTM and CDR2 ANQGSEA come from the germline V gene. With V trimmed by 7 bases and J by 9 bases, 10 bases remained unmatched. The CDR3 contains 14 residues. This clonotype was counted a few times. Its antigen remains unknown. Regarding the study as a whole: Clones tied to disease were said to be significantly enriched in matched ankylosing spondylitis synovial fluid. Past studies reported some motif variants in reactive arthritis synovial fluid and blood. For ankylosing spondylitis blood, a TCR beta motif of 8 or 9 highly homologous variants appeared characteristic.

V gene TRBV29-1 combines with J gene TRBJ2-1, with 12 bases lining up with TRBD2. What was sequenced was blood, either unsorted or a sorted T cell fraction (not recorded which). This receptor was obtained from a male donor with ankylosing spondylitis. CDR3 in amino acids: CSARRLAGAAEQFF. The DNA for the CDR3 is TGCAGCGCCCGACGACTAGCGGGAGCAGCTGAGCAGTTCTTC.